This section outlines one TCR beta chain sequence together with its context. This clonotype was picked up many times. The clone's antigen remains unknown. One base away there is no much larger clone; base qualities are not given. This entry belongs to a study of T cells of healthy individuals (dated by TCRdb to 2017 to 2018). Library preparation employed 5' RACE. The listed sequencing device is Illumina MiSeq. Starting from the raw public reads, TCRdb applied fastp trimming at Q25, assembled clones with MiXCR and retained in-frame beta chains. CDR3 protein duplicates are merged, each entry listing the most common genes and DNA. This sample has roughly 76,000 distinct CDR3 sequences in its table, and approximately 5.4% of those were observed once. The top ten clonotypes cover roughly 7.1% of the sample. This sequence originates from a female donor in good health.

The sequenced DNA: TGCGCCAGCAGCCCATTAGCGGGAGCGGCAGATACGCAGTATTTT. Its translation is CASSPLAGAADTQYF. The rearrangement combines TRBV4-1 with TRBJ2-3; 9 middle bases align to TRBD2. Trimming accounts for 4 bases at V and 4 bases at J, while the number of junction bases matched to no gene is 6. The CDR3 covers 15 residues, taking in both the cysteine and the phenylalanine. The read is trimmed to its CDR3 DNA, 45 bases read in frame from base 1. From a lookup of the germline V gene, CDR1 and CDR2 are MGHRA and YSYEKL.